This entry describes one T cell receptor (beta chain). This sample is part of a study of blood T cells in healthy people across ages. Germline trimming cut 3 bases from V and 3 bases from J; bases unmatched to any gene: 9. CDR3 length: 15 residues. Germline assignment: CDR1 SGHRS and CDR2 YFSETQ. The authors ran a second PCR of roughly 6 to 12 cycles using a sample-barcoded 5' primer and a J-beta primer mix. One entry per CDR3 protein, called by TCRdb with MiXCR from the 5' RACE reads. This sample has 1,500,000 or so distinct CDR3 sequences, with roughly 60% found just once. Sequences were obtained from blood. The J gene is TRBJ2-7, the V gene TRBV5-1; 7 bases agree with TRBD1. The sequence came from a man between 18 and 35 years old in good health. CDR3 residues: CASSSAGTVLYEQYF. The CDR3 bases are TGCGCCAGCAGCTCAGCCGGGACAGTCCTCTACGAGCAGTACTTC.